This T cell receptor (beta chain) was captured in a study of cytomegalovirus exposure and HLA in healthy donors. Points from the study as a whole: A missense DCLRE1C variant was associated with V- and J-gene trimming of TCR beta chains in a later analysis, and an independent cohort replicated the association. Researchers catalogued around 150 TCR beta chains as cytomegalovirus-associated.

Healthy bone marrow donors made up the donors. Researchers ran the PCR with 60 Vbeta and 13 Jbeta primers. Clones were read by immunoSEQ multiplex PCR, and TCRdb kept only the in-frame ones, dropping some. There are 150,000 to 200,000 clones in the sample; 80% occur only once, and 5.5% to 7.5% lies in the top ten. With regard to this clone: As yet, its antigen is unknown.

The material sequenced was PBMCs. The receptor was derived from a man aged 30-40 years in good health and CMV-seropositive.

CDR3 amino acids: CAWSVSIETQYF. CDR3 bases: TGTGCCTGGAGTGTTAGTATAGAGACCCAGTACTTC. The chain has TRBV30 and TRBJ2-5, with unresolved D. The germline CDR1 and CDR2 sequences are GTSNPN and SVGIG (reference sequence). Trimming took 0 bases from V and 4 from J, leaving 6 bases between them. The CDR3 is 12 residues long.